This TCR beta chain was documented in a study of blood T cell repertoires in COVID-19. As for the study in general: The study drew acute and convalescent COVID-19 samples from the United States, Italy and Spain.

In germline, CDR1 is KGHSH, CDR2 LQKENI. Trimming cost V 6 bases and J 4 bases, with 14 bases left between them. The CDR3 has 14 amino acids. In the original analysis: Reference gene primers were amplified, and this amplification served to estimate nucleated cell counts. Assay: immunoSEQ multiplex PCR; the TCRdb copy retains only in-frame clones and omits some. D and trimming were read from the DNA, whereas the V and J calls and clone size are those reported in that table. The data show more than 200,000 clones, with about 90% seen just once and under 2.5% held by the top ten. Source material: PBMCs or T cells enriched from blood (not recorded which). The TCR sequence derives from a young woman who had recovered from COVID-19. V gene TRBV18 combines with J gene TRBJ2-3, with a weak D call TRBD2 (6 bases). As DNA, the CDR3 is TGTGCCAGCTCCCCAGCGGGTGGGGCAGATACGCAGTATTTT. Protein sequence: CASSPAGGADTQYF.